This TCR beta chain was retrieved from a study of CD8+CD57+ T cells in acquired aplastic anemia. Study-level information: Sorted CD4+ and CD8+ cell DNA averaged roughly 3.2 ug.

CDR3 length: 15 residues. V dropped 4 bases and J dropped 5 bases, with 15 bases sitting between them. CDR1 and CDR2 (germline): SGHAT, FQNNGV. Genomic DNA served as template for TCR beta VDJ and CDR3 profiling. MiXCR, applied by TCRdb to the reads, yields one record per CDR3 protein. The table lists some 160,000 distinct CDR3 sequences, about half of them singletons. Only patients with CD8+CD57+ cell expansion on flow cytometry were chosen for sequencing. This clonotype was seen ten or more times. Antigen specificity is unknown. Findings and caveats of the study: Patients and controls were found to share over 25 CD8+ CDR3 sequences.

The specimen was sorted CD4+, CD8+, or CD8+CD57+ T cells (not recorded which) from PBMCs. J is TRBJ2-1 and V is TRBV11-2; maybe TRBD1 (6 bases). This TCR came from a human donor with aplastic anemia. CDR3 sequence reads: CASSSPWTDDNEQFF. The CDR3 nucleotides are TGTGCCAGCAGCTCACCCTGGACAGACGACAATGAGCAGTTCTTC.